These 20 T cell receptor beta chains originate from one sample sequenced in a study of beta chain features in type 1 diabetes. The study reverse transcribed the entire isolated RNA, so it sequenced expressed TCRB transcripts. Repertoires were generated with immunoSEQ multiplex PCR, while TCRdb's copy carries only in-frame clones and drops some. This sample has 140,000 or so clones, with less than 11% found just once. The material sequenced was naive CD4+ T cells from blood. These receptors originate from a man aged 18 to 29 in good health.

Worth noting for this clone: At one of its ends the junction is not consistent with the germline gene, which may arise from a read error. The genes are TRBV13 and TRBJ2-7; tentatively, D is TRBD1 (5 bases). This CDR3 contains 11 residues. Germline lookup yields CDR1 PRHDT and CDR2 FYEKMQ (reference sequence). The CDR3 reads CASSQGPGLNF. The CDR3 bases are TGTGCCAGCAGCCAGGGCCCCGGGCTCAACTTC.

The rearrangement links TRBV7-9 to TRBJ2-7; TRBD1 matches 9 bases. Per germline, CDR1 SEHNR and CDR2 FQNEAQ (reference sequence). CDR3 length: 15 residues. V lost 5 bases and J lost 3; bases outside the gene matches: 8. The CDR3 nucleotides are TGTGCCAGCAGCACCATACCGGGACAGGGCTACGAGCAGTACTTC. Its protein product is CASSTIPGQGYEQYF. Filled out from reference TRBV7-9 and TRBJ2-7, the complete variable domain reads DTGVSQNPRHKITKRGQNVTFRCDPISEHNRLYWYRQTLGQGPEFLTYFQNEAQLEKSRLLSDRFSAERPKGSFSTLEIQRTEQGDSAMYLCASSTIPGQGYEQYFGPGTRLTVT.

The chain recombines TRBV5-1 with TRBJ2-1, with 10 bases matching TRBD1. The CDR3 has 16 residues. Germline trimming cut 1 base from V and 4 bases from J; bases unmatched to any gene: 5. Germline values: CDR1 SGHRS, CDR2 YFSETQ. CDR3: CASSLRQGAPYNEQFF. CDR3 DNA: TGCGCCAGCAGCTTGAGACAGGGGGCGCCATACAATGAGCAGTTCTTC. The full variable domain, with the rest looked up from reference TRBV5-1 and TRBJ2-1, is KAGVTQTPRYLIKTRGQQVTLSCSPISGHRSVSWYQQTPGQGLQFLFEYFSETQRNKGNFPGRFSGRQFSNSRSEMNVSTLELGDSALYLCASSLRQGAPYNEQFFGPGTRLTVL.

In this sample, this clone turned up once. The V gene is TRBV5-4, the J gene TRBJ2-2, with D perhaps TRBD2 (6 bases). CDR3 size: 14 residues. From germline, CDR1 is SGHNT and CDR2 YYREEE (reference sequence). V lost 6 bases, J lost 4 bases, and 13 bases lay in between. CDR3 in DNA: TGTGCCAGCATTAAGGGACTCCTCACCGGGGAGCTGTTTTTT. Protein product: CASIKGLLTGELFF.

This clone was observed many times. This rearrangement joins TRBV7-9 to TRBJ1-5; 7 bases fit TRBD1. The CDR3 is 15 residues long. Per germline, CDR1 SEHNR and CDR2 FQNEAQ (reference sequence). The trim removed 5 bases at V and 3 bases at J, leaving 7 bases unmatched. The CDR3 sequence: CASSPPGQINQPQHF. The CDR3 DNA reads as TGTGCCAGCAGCCCGCCGGGACAGATCAATCAGCCCCAGCATTTT.

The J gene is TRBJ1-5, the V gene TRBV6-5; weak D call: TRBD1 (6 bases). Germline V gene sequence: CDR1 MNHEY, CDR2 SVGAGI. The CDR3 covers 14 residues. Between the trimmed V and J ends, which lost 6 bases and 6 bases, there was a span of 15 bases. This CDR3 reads CASRARGASQPQHF. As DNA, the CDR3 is TGTGCCAGCAGGGCCAGGGGCGCAAGTCAGCCCCAGCATTTT.

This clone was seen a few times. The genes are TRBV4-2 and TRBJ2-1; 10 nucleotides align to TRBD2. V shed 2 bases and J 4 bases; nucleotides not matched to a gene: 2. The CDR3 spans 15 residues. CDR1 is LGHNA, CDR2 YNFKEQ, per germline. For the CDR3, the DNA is TGTGCCAGCAGCCAATTAGCGGGGGGTTACAATGAGCAGTTCTTC. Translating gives CASSQLAGGYNEQFF.

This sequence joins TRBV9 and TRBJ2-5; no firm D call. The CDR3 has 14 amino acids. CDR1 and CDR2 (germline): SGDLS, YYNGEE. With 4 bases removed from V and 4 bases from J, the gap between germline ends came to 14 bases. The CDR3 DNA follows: TGTGCCAGCAGCTCTCGTGGAGACGGAGAGACCCAGTACTTC. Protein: CASSSRGDGETQYF.

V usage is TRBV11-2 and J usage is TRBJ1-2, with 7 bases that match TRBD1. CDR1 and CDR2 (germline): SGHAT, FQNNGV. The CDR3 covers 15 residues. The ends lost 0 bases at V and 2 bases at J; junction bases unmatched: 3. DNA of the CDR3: TGTGCCAGCAGCTTAGATGTGGGACAGAACTATGGCTACACCTTC. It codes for CASSLDVGQNYGYTF.

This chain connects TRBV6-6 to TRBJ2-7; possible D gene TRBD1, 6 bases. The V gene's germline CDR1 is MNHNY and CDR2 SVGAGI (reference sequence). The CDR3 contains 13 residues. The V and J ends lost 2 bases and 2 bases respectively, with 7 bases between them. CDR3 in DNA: TGTGCCAGCAGTTACGGACAGACCTACGAGCAGTACTTC. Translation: CASSYGQTYEQYF.

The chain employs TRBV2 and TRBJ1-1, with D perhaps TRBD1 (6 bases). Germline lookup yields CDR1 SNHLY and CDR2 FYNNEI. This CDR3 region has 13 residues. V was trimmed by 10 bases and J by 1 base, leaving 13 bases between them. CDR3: CAIGGIRNTEAFF. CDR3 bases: TGTGCCATAGGGGGTATTAGGAACACTGAAGCTTTCTTT.

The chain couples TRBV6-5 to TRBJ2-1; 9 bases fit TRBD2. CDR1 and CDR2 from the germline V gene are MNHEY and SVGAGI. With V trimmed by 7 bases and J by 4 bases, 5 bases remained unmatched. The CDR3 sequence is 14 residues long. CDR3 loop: CASISGGPYNEQFF. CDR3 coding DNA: TGTGCCAGCATAAGCGGGGGGCCTTACAATGAGCAGTTCTTC.

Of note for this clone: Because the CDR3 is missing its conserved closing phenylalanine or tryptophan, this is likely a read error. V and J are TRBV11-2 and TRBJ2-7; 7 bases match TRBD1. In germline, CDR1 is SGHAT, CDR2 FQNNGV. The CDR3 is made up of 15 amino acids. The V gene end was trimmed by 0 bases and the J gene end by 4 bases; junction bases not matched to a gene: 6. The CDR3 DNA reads TGTGCCAGCAGCTTAGACAGGGGGTCCAGTTACGAGCAGTACCTC. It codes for CASSLDRGSSYEQYL.

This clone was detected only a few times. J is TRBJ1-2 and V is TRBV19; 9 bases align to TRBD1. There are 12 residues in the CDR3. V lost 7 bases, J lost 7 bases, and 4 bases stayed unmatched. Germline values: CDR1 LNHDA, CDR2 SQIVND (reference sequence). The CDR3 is CASNDRGSGYTF. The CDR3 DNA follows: TGTGCCAGTAACGACAGGGGGTCTGGCTACACCTTC.

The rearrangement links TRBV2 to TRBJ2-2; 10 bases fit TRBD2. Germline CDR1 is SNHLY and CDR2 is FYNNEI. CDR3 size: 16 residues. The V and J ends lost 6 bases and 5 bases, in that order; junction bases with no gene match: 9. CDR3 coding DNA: TGTGCCAGCAGCGCCAGCGGGGGGGCCCCGACCGGGGAGCTGTTTTTT. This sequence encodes CASSASGGAPTGELFF.

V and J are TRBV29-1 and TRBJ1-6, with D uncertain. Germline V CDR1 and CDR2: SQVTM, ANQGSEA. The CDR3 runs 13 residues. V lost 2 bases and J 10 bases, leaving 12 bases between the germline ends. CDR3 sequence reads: CSVESSSGSPLHF. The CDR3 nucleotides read TGCAGCGTTGAATCAAGCTCGGGATCACCCCTCCACTTT.

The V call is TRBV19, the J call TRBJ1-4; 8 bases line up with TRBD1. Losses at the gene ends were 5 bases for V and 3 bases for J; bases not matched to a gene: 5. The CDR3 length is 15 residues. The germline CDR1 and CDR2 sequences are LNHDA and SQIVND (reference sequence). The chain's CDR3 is CASSPRTGPNEKLFF. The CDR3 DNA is TGTGCCAGTAGTCCCAGGACAGGGCCTAATGAAAAACTGTTTTTT.

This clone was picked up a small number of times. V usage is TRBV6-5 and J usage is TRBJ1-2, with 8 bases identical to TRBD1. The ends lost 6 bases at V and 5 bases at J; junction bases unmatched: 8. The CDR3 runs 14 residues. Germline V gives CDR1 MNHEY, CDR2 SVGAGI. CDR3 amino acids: CASSRGQGKYGYTF. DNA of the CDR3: TGTGCCAGCAGCCGCGGACAGGGAAAATATGGCTACACCTTC.

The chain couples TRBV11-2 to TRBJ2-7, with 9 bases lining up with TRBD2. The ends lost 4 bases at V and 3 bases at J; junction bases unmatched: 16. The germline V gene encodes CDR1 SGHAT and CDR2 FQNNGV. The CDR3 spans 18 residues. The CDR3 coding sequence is TGTGCCAGCAGCTCCCTCGGGGGAGCGGGGGGAACTCTCTACGAGCAGTACTTC. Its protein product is CASSSLGGAGGTLYEQYF.

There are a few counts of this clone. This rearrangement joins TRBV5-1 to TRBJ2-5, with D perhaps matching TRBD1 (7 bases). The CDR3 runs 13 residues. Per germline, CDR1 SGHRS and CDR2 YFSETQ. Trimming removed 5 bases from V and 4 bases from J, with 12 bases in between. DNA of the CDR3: TGCGCCAGCAGTTGGAGGGGGCCAGAGACCCAGTACTTC. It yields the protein CASSWRGPETQYF.